The entry below gives a single T cell receptor (beta chain) sequence along with its context. The data were produced by immunoSEQ multiplex PCR, yet TCRdb's version contains in-frame clones alone and is incomplete. Of about 1.5 million clones listed, around 98% are singletons. This record belongs to a study of shared clonotypes between healthy human individuals. CDR1 is SGHVS and CDR2 is FQNEAQ in the germline V gene. Trimming shortened V by 7 bases and J by 3 bases, and 16 bases separated the two germline ends. This CDR3 has 14 amino acids. The sample taken for sequencing was naive CD4+ T cells sorted from blood. Subset here: CD45RA+ positively selected. The chain joins TRBV7-8 to TRBJ2-7; D is perhaps TRBD1 (5 bases). The receptor was isolated from a man in his thirties or forties in good health. This chain's CDR3 is CASTPRQFGYEQYF. CDR3 sequence (DNA): TGTGCCAGCACCCCGCGACAGTTTGGCTACGAGCAGTACTTC.